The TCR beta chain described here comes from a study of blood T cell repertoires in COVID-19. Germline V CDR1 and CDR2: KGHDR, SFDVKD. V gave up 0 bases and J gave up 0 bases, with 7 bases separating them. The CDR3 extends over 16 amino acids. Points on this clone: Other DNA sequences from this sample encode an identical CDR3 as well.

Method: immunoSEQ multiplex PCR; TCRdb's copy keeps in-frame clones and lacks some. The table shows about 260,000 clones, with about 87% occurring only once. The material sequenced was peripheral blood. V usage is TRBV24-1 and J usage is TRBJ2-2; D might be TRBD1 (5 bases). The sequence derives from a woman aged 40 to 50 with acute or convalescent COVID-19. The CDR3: CATSDLQGPNTGELFF. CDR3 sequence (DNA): TGTGCCACCAGTGATTTGCAGGGCCCGAACACCGGGGAGCTGTTTTTT.